The clone carrying this T cell receptor (beta chain) was detected ten times or more. No antigen is known for it. These data come from a study of breast tumors, draining lymph nodes, adjacent tissues. Study-level findings and limits: Tumors had less TCR diversity than lymph nodes, more than nontumor tissue. The data were judged consistent with most tumor T cells coming from lymph node and expanding in tumor. Tumor T cell lymph node origin was a supported hypothesis, not proven.

TCRdb reprocessed the multiplex PCR reads via MiXCR and lists one record per CDR3 protein. The repertoire holds fewer than 250,000 distinct CDR3 sequences, with roughly 32% as singletons. Breast cancer patients provided tissue from their axillary draining lymph nodes. The trim removed 5 bases at V and 8 bases at J, leaving 14 bases unmatched. Germline loops: CDR1 MNHEY, CDR2 SVGAGI. This CDR3 is built from 17 residues. The chain is built from TRBV6-5 and TRBJ2-1, with 11 bases fitting TRBD2. Sequencing used axillary lymph node tissue. This TCR was recovered from a female donor with breast cancer. Some clones in this sample may be carry-over from other donors' samples. Here the CDR3 reads CASSRRLAGKTRDEQFF. The CDR3 region has the DNA TGTGCCAGCAGTCGCCGACTAGCGGGAAAGACCCGCGATGAGCAGTTCTTC.